This T cell receptor beta chain was identified in a study of shared clonotypes between healthy human individuals (dated by TCRdb to the early 2020s). Background on the whole study: The cohort included a few men and two women between 18 and 49 years of age. For each donor, CD4 naive and CD4 memory were each run on three plates, CD8 naive on two plates, and CD8 memory on one plate. To estimate repertoire size and how much clonotypes are shared between individuals, the study performed deep sequencing of blood TCR repertoires from roughly five healthy adults. Different laboratories and diverse techniques were used to prepare libraries and sequence TCR repertoires, to increase sequencing depth and limit assay-specific biases. Per donor, leukapheresis produced somewhere between about 0.94 and 9 billion PBMCs. The study at large found these results: Because the study included only a small number of donors, the genetic and exposure-history diversity represented was limited. Rarefaction of sorted-subset datasets indicated incomplete sequencing despite the large sequencing depth. Sampling was restricted to blood, and TCR repertoires in tissue are likely to differ from TCR repertoires in blood. Pairwise subsampling indicated that sequencing depth was expected to affect the degree of clonotype sharing among donors. Compared with non-shared clonotypes, the clonotypes found in all four sorted-subset donors had higher generation probabilities. Naive subsets generally had larger estimated clonotype richness than memory subsets did. When a handful of donors were compared, the shared fraction of clonotypes was about 5% for naive CD4, approximately 3.5% for naive CD8, 2% to 2.5% for memory CD4, and roughly 0.4% for memory CD8.

The V and J ends are trimmed by 6 bases and 6 bases, leaving 11 bases between them. From the cysteine through the phenylalanine, the CDR3 covers 13 amino acids. Only the CDR3 DNA stays, 39 bases, in frame from base 1. In the germline V gene (reference sequence), CDR1 corresponds to LNHDA and CDR2 to SQIVND. Using the deep immunoSEQ assay, multiplex PCR amplified TCR CDR3 regions from genomic DNA. Extracted genomic DNA from each cell subset was spread evenly across all wells of several immunoSEQ 96-well plates, with each plate serving as a replicate. For sorted subsets, each replicate PCR was loaded with about 200 ng genomic DNA, equivalent to some 31,000 T cell genomes. The purified libraries were quantified using a Qubit 3.0 fluorometer, sized with a Bioanalyzer 2100, and then quantified again using the KAPA Library Quantification kit. Every immunoSEQ 96-well plate was sequenced on a dedicated single-read 150-cycle Illumina NextSeq 550 flow cell. Concerning the study's data processing: Because only junctional sequences without quality scores were contained in the immunoSEQ output, filtering matching that applied to full-length reads could not be performed. Sequences were annotated with PyIR, a Python wrapper for IgBLAST v1.9, and V/J genes and CDR3 were assigned using IMGT germline references. Reads were filtered out if the reads had weak V/J assignments (E-value above 1e-6), no CDR3, stop codons, out-of-frame junctions, or ambiguous translated residues. V3J clonotypes were defined by identical inferred V gene, J gene, and CDR3 amino acid sequence. Percentage overlap between repertoires was calculated by dividing the number of shared unique clonotypes by the size of the smaller repertoire. RTK rarefaction, the Chao1 estimator, and Recon v2.1 estimates of unobserved clonotypes were used to assess repertoire richness. For all TCRbeta clonotypes obtained by the gDNA method from several donors, generation probabilities were computed with OLGA. TCRdb mirrors the immuneACCESS table, restricted to in-frame sequences. Some clones are absent from its copies; in checked studies, under half trace to an unresolved V gene, and the reason for the others is unknown. Clone size and V and J calls were adopted from that table, with D and trimming inferred from the DNA. For this sample the table gives about 2.4 million clones, of which 90% to 95% were detected only once. 0.11% to 0.15% of the sample comes from the top ten.

About this clone itself: No cognate antigen has been identified for it. The input lacks base qualities; no much larger clone sits a single base away.

Donors were healthy HIV-negative adults with no recently reported acute infections or vaccinations. Every donor was a Caucasian adult living in Nashville, Tennessee, USA. CD4+ T cells were enriched by magnetic negative selection; naive cells were then positively selected on CD45RA, and the negative fraction formed the memory subset. After blood collection by leukapheresis, PBMCs were isolated using Ficoll-Histopaque density gradient centrifugation and then cryopreserved in the vapor phase of liquid nitrogen. Analytical flow cytometry was used to check the purity and quantity of each magnetically sorted T cell population. From each sorted fraction, genomic DNA was isolated and quantified by UV absorbance on a Nanodrop 2000c.

The receptor chain draws on TRBV19 and TRBJ2-2; tentative D gene TRBD1, with 6 bases matching. Sequenced sample: naive CD4+ T cells sorted from blood. The sample's cell subset or site label, in plain terms: CD45RA+ positively selected. This clonotype originated in a man in his late teens or twenties in good health. The CDR3 here reads CASSRRGPGELFF. The DNA reads TGTGCCAGTAGCCGCAGGGGACCCGGGGAGCTGTTTTTT.